The source of this TCR beta chain is a study of blood T cell repertoires in COVID-19. Study-level information: In each case, the material was cDNA or gDNA derived from T cells, B-cell-depleted T cells, or PBMCs.

Clones were sequenced by immunoSEQ multiplex PCR, and TCRdb holds only the in-frame ones, with some missing. The profile shows 200,000 to 250,000 clones, almost 85% of them singletons. After removal of 3 bases from V and 6 bases from J, the junction contained 3 bases not matched to a gene. Per germline, CDR1 SGHNT and CDR2 YENEEA. CDR3 length: 15 residues. This TCR was recovered from a woman aged 40 to 49 with acute or convalescent COVID-19. The chain links TRBV11-3 to TRBJ2-2; 11 nucleotides match TRBD1. The sample comprised peripheral blood. CDR3: CASSFGTGGAGELFF. CDR3 nucleotides: TGTGCCAGCAGCTTTGGGACAGGGGGGGCCGGGGAGCTGTTTTTT.